Following are 6 T cell receptor beta chains from one sample sequenced in a study of T-cell memory formation after mild COVID-19. Each CDR3 protein is one row after TCRdb ran MiXCR on the 5' RACE reads. The table lists approximately 180,000 distinct CDR3 sequences, 16% of them singletons, with roughly 1.9% in the top ten. Sequenced input: PBMCs or a T cell subset sorted from them (not recorded which). Every receptor here comes from an adult woman who had mild COVID-19 (a few samples of this study predate the infection). Cell type and time point are not known.

This clonotype was picked up a small number of times. The V gene is TRBV7-9, the J gene TRBJ2-1; D tentatively fits TRBD1 or TRBD2 (7 bases each). The CDR3 extends over 16 amino acids. V was pared by 6 bases and J by 7 bases, with 22 bases between. The V gene's germline CDR1 is SEHNR and CDR2 FQNEAQ (reference sequence). The DNA of the CDR3 is TGTGCCAGCAGTACCCGGCAGGGGGGGGTCCATAATGAGCAGTTCTTC. Encoded protein: CASSTRQGGVHNEQFF.

This clonotype came up a few times. The CDR3 bases are TGTGCCAGCAGCCAAGAAGGGACTAGCACAGATACGCAGTATTTT. As protein: CASSQEGTSTDTQYF. The genes are TRBV4-2 and TRBJ2-3; D is perhaps TRBD2 (6 bases). Germline lookup yields CDR1 LGHNA and CDR2 YNFKEQ. This CDR3 region has 15 residues. Trimming shortened V by 0 bases and J by 0 bases, and 7 bases separated the two germline ends.

This clonotype was counted many times. Written as DNA, the CDR3 is TGTGCCAGCAACAGGGGCCCGGCCTCACCCCTCCACTTT. Its protein product is CASNRGPASPLHF. The chain combines TRBV5-5 with TRBJ1-6; 7 nucleotides align to TRBD1. The V gene end was trimmed by 6 bases and the J gene end by 10 bases; junction bases not matched to a gene: 7. CDR1 is SGHKS and CDR2 is YYEKEE in the germline V gene (reference sequence). This CDR3 has 13 amino acids. Supplemented by reference TRBV5-5 and TRBJ1-6, the full variable domain reads DAGVTQSPTHLIKTRGQQVTLRCSPISGHKSVSWYQQVLGQGPQFIFQYYEKEERGRGNFPDRFSARQFPNYSSELNVNALLLGDSALYLCASNRGPASPLHFGNGTRLTVT.

Here the CDR3 DNA reads TGTGCTAGTGGTTTGTTGGACACTAATCAGCCCCAGCATTTT. This codes for CASGLLDTNQPQHF. J is TRBJ1-5 and V is TRBV12-5; a possible D gene is TRBD1 (5 bases). V lost 2 bases, J lost 4 bases, and 9 bases lay in between. This CDR3 spans 14 amino acids. From germline, CDR1 is LGHNT and CDR2 FRNRAP.

This clonotype was found a few times. The chain has TRBV5-6 and TRBJ2-1, with 13 bases that match TRBD2. The junction had 13 bases not matched to a gene; V was cut back by 0 bases and J by 10 bases. The CDR3 runs to 18 residues. CDR1 is SGHDT and CDR2 is YYEEEE in the germline V gene. The CDR3 nucleotides are TGTGCCAGCAGCTTGGTGGGGCGAACTAGCGGGAGGGTTGAAGAGCAGTTCTTC. The encoded protein is CASSLVGRTSGRVEEQFF.

The J gene is TRBJ2-5, the V gene TRBV5-1, with D perhaps matching TRBD2 (6 bases). Germline values: CDR1 SGHRS, CDR2 YFSETQ. This CDR3 has 16 amino acids. V was clipped by 3 bases and J by 1 base, with 16 bases between them. The CDR3 protein is CASSSGGRGSQETQYF. CDR3 DNA: TGCGCCAGCAGCTCCGGCGGGCGGGGTTCCCAAGAGACCCAGTACTTC.